Detailed here is one TCR beta chain. These data belong to a study of glioma-infiltrating T cells after dendritic cell vaccination. The length of the CDR3 is 16 residues. V lost 0 bases, J lost 3 bases, and 4 bases stayed unmatched. CDR1 is SGDLS, CDR2 YYNGEE, per germline. Clones were read by immunoSEQ multiplex PCR, and TCRdb kept only the in-frame ones, dropping some. The sample lists just over 95,000 clones, about 79% occurring once. This receptor was taken from a human donor with glioblastoma. This chain connects TRBV9 to TRBJ2-1; TRBD2 matches 9 bases. Specimen: blood, collected before dendritic cell vaccination. The CDR3 nucleotides are TGTGCCAGCAGCGTAGGGGGAGCGGGAGGCTACAATGAGCAGTTCTTC. It is translated as CASSVGGAGGYNEQFF. Full variable domain (rest looked up from reference TRBV9 and TRBJ2-1): DSGVTQTPKHLITATGQRVTLRCSPRSGDLSVYWYQQSLDQGLQFLIQYYNGEERAKGNILERFSAQQFPDLHSELNLSSLELGDSALYFCASSVGGAGGYNEQFFGPGTRLTVL.